This T cell receptor beta chain is from a study of shared clonotypes between healthy human individuals (TCRdb year 2020). Background on the whole study: Three men and a couple of women, aged 18 to 49 years, made up the cohort. For each donor, CD4 naive and CD4 memory were each run on three plates, CD8 naive on two plates, and CD8 memory on one plate. To estimate repertoire size and how much clonotype sharing occurs between individuals, the study deeply sequenced the blood TCR repertoires of several healthy adults. Libraries were prepared and TCR repertoires were sequenced by different laboratories using diverse techniques, in order to increase sequencing depth and limit assay-specific biases. Each donor's leukapheresis produced roughly between roughly 0.94 and 9.5 billion PBMCs. What the work shows at the level of the full study, not this receptor alone: The genetic and exposure-history diversity represented was limited by the small number of donors. Estimated clonotype richness was generally larger for naive than for memory subsets. Across four donors, approximately 4.6% of naive CD4, 3% to 3.5% of naive CD8, under 2.5% of memory CD4, and approximately 0.4% of memory CD8 clonotypes were shared. Compared with non-shared clonotypes, the clonotypes found in all four sorted-subset donors had higher generation probabilities. Sampling was restricted to blood, and TCR repertoires in tissue are likely to differ from TCR repertoires in blood. Based on pairwise subsampling, the degree of clonotype sharing among donors was expected to be affected by sequencing depth. Incomplete sequencing was indicated by rarefaction of sorted-subset datasets, despite the large sequencing depth.

Donors were healthy HIV-negative adults with no recently reported acute infections or vaccinations. Every donor was a Caucasian adult residing in Nashville, Tennessee, USA. CD4+ T cells were enriched through magnetic negative selection, after which naive cells were positively selected on CD45RA and the remaining negative fraction served as the memory subset. Blood was obtained by leukapheresis, after which PBMCs were separated by Ficoll-Histopaque density gradient centrifugation and cryopreserved in liquid nitrogen vapor phase. Analytical flow cytometry was used to check the purity and quantity of every magnetically sorted T cell population. Genomic DNA was isolated from each sorted fraction and quantified by UV absorbance on a Nanodrop 2000c. Using the deep immunoSEQ assay, TCR CDR3 regions were amplified from genomic DNA by multiplex PCR. Genomic DNA extracted from each cell subset was distributed evenly over all wells of several immunoSEQ 96-well plates, and each plate served as one replicate. Each replicate PCR for sorted subsets received about 210 ng genomic DNA, equal to roughly 29,000 T cell genomes. Purified libraries were measured with a Qubit 3.0 fluorometer, size-checked on a Bioanalyzer 2100, and measured again with the KAPA Library Quantification kit. Every immunoSEQ 96-well plate was sequenced on a dedicated single-read 150-cycle Illumina NextSeq 550 flow cell. The original pipeline was this. The immunoSEQ output contained only junctional sequences without quality scores, so filtering could not match that applied to full-length reads. To assign V/J genes and CDR3, sequences were annotated using PyIR, a Python wrapper for IgBLAST v1.9, with IMGT germline references. Reads were removed for weak V/J assignments (E-value above 1e-6), missing CDR3, stop codons, out-of-frame junctions, or ambiguous translated residues. A V3J clonotype was defined by an identical inferred V gene, J gene, and CDR3 amino acid sequence. Percentage overlap between repertoires was calculated by dividing the number of shared unique clonotypes by the size of the smaller repertoire. RTK rarefaction, the Chao1 estimator, and Recon v2.1 estimates of unobserved clonotypes were used to assess repertoire richness. Generation probabilities for all TCRbeta clonotypes obtained by the gDNA method from several donors were computed using OLGA. As stored in TCRdb, this immuneACCESS dataset retains in-frame rearrangements with V and J assigned. A fraction of the clones does not appear; measured against another copy, unresolved V genes explain less than half of the discrepancy, and the remainder lacks a known reason. Clone size and V and J calls were adopted from that table, with D and trimming inferred from the DNA. In this sample the table shows some 2.1 million clones, 95% of which occur a single time. Around 0.13% of the sample lies in the top ten.

Concerning this clone itself: Its binding antigen is unknown. Base qualities are missing; no much larger clone stands one base away.

Trimming accounts for 2 bases at V and 8 bases at J, while the number of junction bases matched to no gene is 12. Including the terminal cysteine and phenylalanine, the CDR3 comprises 16 residues. The entry retains the CDR3 DNA only, 48 bases that are in frame from base 1. As encoded in the germline V gene, CDR1 is SGHRS while CDR2 is YFSETQ. Sequenced material: naive CD4+ T cells sorted from blood. In the paper's terms, the cell subset or site label means: CD45RA+ positively selected. The receptor was derived from a man younger than 30 in good health. The sequence links TRBV5-1 to TRBJ2-1, and 8 junctional nucleotides match TRBD2. The sequenced DNA is TGCGCCAGCAGCTTTAATAGCGGGGAGCTCTCTTATGAGCAGTTCTTC. It translates to CASSFNSGELSYEQFF. Reference TRBV5-1 and TRBJ2-1 proteins supply the regions before and after the CDR3; the full variable domain is: KAGVTQTPRYLIKTRGQQVTLSCSPISGHRSVSWYQQTPGQGLQFLFEYFSETQRNKGNFPGRFSGRQFSNSRSEMNVSTLELGDSALYLCASSFNSGELSYEQFFGPGTRLTVL.